This T cell receptor beta chain was identified during a study of cytomegalovirus exposure and HLA in healthy donors (TCRdb year 2017). Some background on the complete study: An earlier analysis of a few hundred of the donors reported about 280 Gb of sequence data and 100 million to 120 million unique TCR beta sequences obtained from around 170 million T cells. The study used immunosequencing to profile the T cell repertoires of 600 to 850 subjects and linked those repertoires to cytomegalovirus serostatus. Donor age, sex, ethnicity and CMV serostatus were compiled alongside the repertoire data. HLA typing included class I and class II loci at four-digit resolution. The study combined high-throughput TCR immunosequencing, statistical association of individual TCRs with disease status, and machine learning to predict cytomegalovirus infection status. Several DR-DQ haplotypes were handled as single units for association and clustering because linkage in the cohort was strong. Every discovery cohort repertoire had been produced on one sequencing platform. Across 300 to 500 genotyped donors of the cohort, an average of about 240,000 unique TCR beta nucleotide sequences per donor were sequenced, and 15% to 20% of those sequences were non-productive. Of the roughly 390 genotyped donors, approximately 80% fell in the genetic ancestry cluster associated with self-reported Caucasian donors. Along with the 666-subject first cohort, a separate validation cohort of 120 different subjects was used. Rather than using new phenotypic data, the later analysis identified candidate immune exposures from TCR beta sequences and from how often those sequences occurred across donors. The study aimed to test whether cataloging public T cell receptors could reveal signatures of past pathogen exposure. Typing coverage varied by locus: roughly 620-640 donors for A, B, C, DRB1 and DQB1; roughly 520 for DQA1; 606 for DPA1; approximately 490 for DPB1. A later analysis re-analyzed previously published TCR beta repertoires from 660 or so donors and added high-resolution HLA genotyping to study TCR occurrence patterns. An early release covering over 500 HLA-typed donors comprised 300 to 350 gigabases of sequencing data and tens of millions of unique TCR sequences. In an earlier analysis of roughly 600 of the donors, high-throughput TCR beta sequencing was used to judge whether each TCR beta V gene segment behaved as functional or pseudogenic. In a later genetic analysis, genome-wide SNP genotypes for about 65% of the roughly 700 donors were used, and that subset was treated as a discovery cohort.

Library construction relied on the immunoSEQ multiplex PCR assay. For the multiplex PCR, a mixture combining 60 forward primers for TCR Vbeta segments and 13 reverse primers for TCR Jbeta segments was used. The CDR3 region of rearranged TCR beta genes was amplified from genomic DNA with a multiplex PCR assay. The amplified TCR beta libraries were sequenced on the Illumina HiSeq System as 87-base-pair reads. From the authors' description of their analysis: In a later analysis, 80 million or so unique TCR beta chains were counted across the 500 to 700 repertoires, and roughly 9.9 million of these chains were shared by at least two donors. Raw reads were error-corrected and collapsed into unique sequences with a nearest-neighbor algorithm that merged closely related sequences to remove PCR and sequencing errors. Alignment of CDR3 sequences to IMGT reference sequences was used to assign V, D and J gene segments. Each retained sequence needed at least a six-nucleotide match to both a V gene segment and a J gene segment. Rearrangements were called productive when the CDR3 lacked stop codons and stayed in frame with V and J; all others were non-productive. CDR3 was defined according to IMGT convention as the region running from the second conserved V-encoded cysteine to the conserved J-encoded phenylalanine. Sequences without an unambiguous match to a single V gene segment were excluded from the earlier analysis of 500 to 700 of the donors. An earlier analysis of almost 600 of the donors classified V segments as functional when productive rearrangements were above 56.7% and as segregating when the standard deviation between donors was above 5%. To diagnose cytomegalovirus status from the catalog of TCR beta chain sequences, a statistical classification framework was built. V and J gene assignment, in a later analysis, came from comparing TCR nucleotide sequences with IMGT/GENE-DB human TR gene sequences. In a later analysis, CDR3 sequences and most-parsimonious VDJ recombination scenarios were assigned using the TCRdist pipeline. In a later analysis, each TCR beta chain was defined by its CDR3 amino acid sequence together with its V-gene family, and reads lacking a unique V-gene family were excluded. A later analysis removed several hundred highly shared, low-generation-probability nucleotide sequences to deal with suspected cross-contamination and a sequencing artifact. For each public chain, a later analysis derived a clonal expansion index from normalized ranks of inferred template counts within each repertoire. In a later analysis, generation probabilities were computed using a VDJ recombination model fitted to out-of-frame rearrangements, and the results were checked against IGoR. In a later analysis, hypergeometric tests were used to score TCR-TCR, TCR-HLA and TCR-CMV co-occurrence, with a repertoire-size bias correction applied to TCR pairs. In a later analysis, false discovery rates were estimated by permuting HLA or CMV assignments 20 times. In a later analysis, co-occurring TCRs were grouped with DBSCAN, and TCRdist sequence similarity was added when clustering was performed within HLA-allele-positive subsets. Co-occurrence clustering excluded repertoires with fewer than 30,000 or more than 120,000 public chains, plus five with anomalous nucleotide sharing. TCRdb carries this immuneACCESS record with in-frame sequences only. Its versions omit some clonotypes, under half of them owing to an unresolved V gene in the studies checked, with the rest unexplained. V, J and clone size are those of that table, while D and trimming were read from the DNA. In this sample the table shows more than 85,000 clones, roughly 83% of which occur a single time. About 3.5% of the sample lies in the top ten.

The cohort was made up of approximately 670 healthy bone marrow donors. All cohort members were sampled while nominally healthy, although unrecorded immune exposures were likely present. The donor was CMV seropositive and belonged to the group of about 290 seropositive cohort members. A peripheral blood sample was collected from each donor, and TCR beta sequencing was performed on peripheral blood mononuclear cells. Genomic DNA was extracted from the blood cell samples with the Qiagen DNeasy Blood Extraction Kit. The CDR3 measures 13 amino acids from cysteine to phenylalanine. This entry keeps only the CDR3 DNA: 39 bases, framed from base 1. From a lookup of the germline V gene, CDR1 and CDR2 are SQVTM and ANQGSEA. After removal of 7 bases from V and 6 bases from J, the junction retains 7 bases not matched to a gene. Worth noting for this clone: Its antigen has not been determined. There are no base qualities to consult, and no much larger clone falls within one base.

The research as a whole found: A total of fewer than 200 TCR beta chains were listed by the study as associated with cytomegalovirus. Some IMGT-functional V segments, including TRBV6-2 and TRBV6-3, could not be told apart with the 87-base-pair reads, so those segments were excluded. Most CMV-associated TCR beta chains appeared to be HLA-restricted in a later analysis, and the HLA associations seemed to be driven largely by CMV exposure. A later analysis found that TCR association rates varied across HLA loci, with DRB1 alleles showing the most associated TCRs and HLA-C alleles the fewest. Most TCR sequences were seen in very few donors, while some public TCRs were found in many individuals. The presence/absence analyses assumed that sequencing depth was roughly uniform across donors, and that assumption may not be true. The only immune exposure information available for the cohort was CMV serostatus. In a later genetic analysis, a missense DCLRE1C variant was associated with V-gene and J-gene trimming of TCR beta chains, and the association was replicated in an independent cohort. Linkage disequilibrium might explain the correlated functional status among segregating V segments, but an unknown experimental factor could not be ruled out. In both the original and validation cohorts, the classifier was reported to diagnose cytomegalovirus status with high specificity and sensitivity. In an earlier analysis of about 600 of the donors, most TCR beta V segments appeared in productive rearrangements about 87% or about 30% of the time, broadly matching IMGT annotations. In a later analysis, HLA-associated TCR beta chains were found to be more clonally expanded and to have lower generation probabilities than equally common non-associated chains. A later genetic analysis reported fewer N-insertions in productive TCRs among donors in an Asian-associated ancestry cluster than the roughly 700-donor mean. In vitro tests confirmed that three of the cytomegalovirus-associated TCR beta chains recognize cytomegalovirus antigens. The authors suggested that the approach could potentially be extended to other disease states and immunological phenotypes. When HLA alleles, especially DR and DQ, strongly co-occurred, attributing TCR associations to individual alleles was difficult. A group of highly shared sequence variants was considered likely to be a technical artifact of the sequencing pipeline. In this cohort, only TCR beta chains were sequenced, and detectable features were limited by the absence of alpha or paired-chain data. At a false discovery rate of 0.05, a later analysis linked about 17,000 TCR beta sequences to specific HLA alleles. A further reported finding was that TCR beta sequences accurately predicted the HLA-A and HLA-B alleles for most subjects in the first cohort. The earlier analysis of 450 to 700 of the donors excluded over 15 rarely observed V segments, including chromosome 9 orphons, because counts were too low. Several of the top co-occurrence clusters appeared to be linked to parvovirus B19, influenza, CMV and Epstein-Barr virus, according to a later analysis. Because HLA typing was unavailable for some donors at each locus, only the typed subset was used in association tests.

The sequence derives from a male donor in good health and CMV-seropositive. The chain is assembled from TRBV29-1 and TRBJ2-1, with TRBD1 matching 9 junction bases. The specimen was PBMCs. The CDR3 protein: CSAGQGIGNEQFF. The DNA sequence is as follows: TGCAGCGCTGGACAGGGGATCGGCAATGAGCAGTTCTTC.